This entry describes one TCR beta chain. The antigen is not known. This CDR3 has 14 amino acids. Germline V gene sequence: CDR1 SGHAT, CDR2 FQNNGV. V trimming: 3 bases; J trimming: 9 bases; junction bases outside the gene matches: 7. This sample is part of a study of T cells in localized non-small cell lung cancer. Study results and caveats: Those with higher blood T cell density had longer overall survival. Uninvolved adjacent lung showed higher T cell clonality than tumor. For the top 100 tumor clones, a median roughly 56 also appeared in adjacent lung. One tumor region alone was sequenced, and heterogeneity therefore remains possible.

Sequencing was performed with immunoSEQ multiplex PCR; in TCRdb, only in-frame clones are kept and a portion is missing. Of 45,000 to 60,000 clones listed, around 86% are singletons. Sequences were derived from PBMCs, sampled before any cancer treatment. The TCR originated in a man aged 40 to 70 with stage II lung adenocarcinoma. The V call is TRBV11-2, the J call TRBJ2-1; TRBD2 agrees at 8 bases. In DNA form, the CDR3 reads TGTGCCAGCAGCTTGGGACTAGGTCGGATTGAGCAGTTCTTC. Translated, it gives CASSLGLGRIEQFF.